This is a list of T cell receptor beta chains from one sample in a study of blood T cell repertoires in COVID-19. Libraries were prepared by immunoSEQ multiplex PCR; TCRdb keeps only in-frame clonotypes and omits some of them. The sample records fewer than 250,000 clones, roughly 80% being singletons. Sequencing used PBMCs or T cells enriched from blood (not recorded which). The receptors derive from a woman aged 25 to 39 who had recovered from COVID-19. The conserved cysteine and the conserved F or W are not part of the CDR3 here. Each record gives: V gene, CDR3 length, J gene, CDR3 protein.

v_call: TRBV10-2; cdr3_length: 13; j_call: TRBJ2-1; cdr3_aa: ASSAGLAGYNEQF
v_call: TRBV28; cdr3_length: 12; j_call: TRBJ1-5; cdr3_aa: ASVTGGLGQPQH
v_call: TRBV3-1/TRBV3-2; cdr3_length: 15; j_call: TRBJ1-3; cdr3_aa: ASSPRQGQGFGNTIY
v_call: TRBV15; cdr3_length: 13; j_call: TRBJ1-5; cdr3_aa: ATSREGQGLEPQH
v_call: TRBV7-9; cdr3_length: 12; j_call: TRBJ1-4; cdr3_aa: ASSPERKREKLF
v_call: TRBV5-1; cdr3_length: 14; j_call: TRBJ2-7; cdr3_aa: ASSLTTSGRNREQY
v_call: TRBV7-8; cdr3_length: 11; j_call: TRBJ1-2; cdr3_aa: ASSLALNYGYT
v_call: TRBV2; cdr3_length: 13; j_call: TRBJ2-5; cdr3_aa: ASSEIRTTQETQY
v_call: TRBV7-9; cdr3_length: 13; j_call: TRBJ2-3; cdr3_aa: ASSPLGGSTDTQY
v_call: TRBV11-2; cdr3_length: 13; j_call: TRBJ2-3; cdr3_aa: ASSPLAGGPDTQY
v_call: TRBV28; cdr3_length: 12; j_call: TRBJ2-4; cdr3_aa: ASSPGQGVYIQY